The 23 T cell receptor beta chains listed next were all sequenced from one sample in a study of identifying expanded T cells in peripheral blood. Assay: immunoSEQ multiplex PCR; the TCRdb copy retains only in-frame clones and omits some. The data contain 60,000 to 70,000 clones, more than 75% of them singletons. Input material: blood. The receptors derive from a person aged 18 to 69 in good health.

The CDR3 DNA is TGTGCCAGTAGGACTAGCGGGATCACAGATACGCAGTATTTT. Residues: CASRTSGITDTQYF. The chain couples TRBV19 to TRBJ2-3; 11 bases match TRBD2. Losses at the gene ends were 6 bases for V and 2 bases for J; bases not matched to a gene: 1. CDR3 length: 14 residues. The V gene's germline CDR1 is LNHDA and CDR2 SQIVND (reference sequence).

The chain uses TRBV9 and TRBJ1-6, with D unclear. Trimming removed 4 bases from V and 5 bases from J, with 13 bases in between. Germline V lookup: CDR1 SGDLS, CDR2 YYNGEE. The CDR3 length is 15 residues. CDR3: CASSPSDWDNSPLHF. Written as DNA, the CDR3 is TGTGCCAGCAGCCCTTCTGATTGGGATAATTCACCCCTCCACTTT.

This clone was detected a few times. The gene calls are TRBV6-6 and TRBJ2-7; 9 bases line up with TRBD1. There are 16 residues in the CDR3. Trimming at V came to 8 bases and at J to 2 bases, leaving 13 bases not matched to a gene. Germline CDR1 is MNHNY and CDR2 is SVGAGI (reference sequence). CDR3 coding DNA: TGTGCCAGCCACCCCACACCGGGACAGGGAACCTACGAGCAGTACTTC. Translated: CASHPTPGQGTYEQYF.

The chain carries TRBV27 and TRBJ2-5; D gene ambiguous. The CDR3 consists of 13 residues. The V gene lost 0 bases and the J gene lost 2 bases, with 4 bases spanning the gap. Germline assignment: CDR1 MNHEY and CDR2 SMNVEV (reference sequence). This CDR3 is CASSLSQQETQYF. CDR3 in DNA: TGTGCCAGCAGTTTATCGCAGCAAGAGACCCAGTACTTC.

The chain couples TRBV6-4 to TRBJ2-6; D ambiguous. Germline CDR1 MRHNA, CDR2 SNTAGT. The CDR3 covers 15 residues. Trimming pared 2 bases from V and 1 base from J, leaving 6 bases between. The CDR3 reads CASSDDRSGANVLTF. The CDR3 bases are TGTGCCAGCAGTGACGACCGGTCTGGGGCCAACGTCCTGACTTTC.

This clone was recorded once. The V call is TRBV28, the J call TRBJ1-2, with D possibly TRBD1 on 6 matching bases. The CDR3 is made up of 14 amino acids. Germline V gene lookup returns CDR1 MDHEN and CDR2 SYDVKM. Trimming left V 3 bases short and J 6 bases short, with 14 bases between. CDR3 sequence: CASSLGPGAHGYTF. In DNA form, the CDR3 reads TGTGCCAGCAGTTTGGGGCCAGGGGCCCATGGCTACACCTTC.

With respect to this clone: This sample also contains other DNA sequences that code for the same CDR3. The V and J genes are TRBV28 and TRBJ2-7; 7 positions match TRBD2. The CDR3 is 13 residues long. Germline CDR1 is MDHEN and CDR2 is SYDVKM. V lost 5 bases, J lost 2 bases, and 3 bases stayed unmatched. The DNA for the CDR3 is TGTGCCAGCAGTAACAGCGGGGCCTACGAGCAGTACTTC. This translates into CASSNSGAYEQYF. Full variable domain (remainder filled in from reference TRBV28 and TRBJ2-7): DVKVTQSSRYLVKRTGEKVFLECVQDMDHENMFWYRQDPGLGLRLIYFSYDVKMKEKGDIPEGYSVSREKKERFSLILESASTNQTSMYLCASSNSGAYEQYFGPGTRLTVT.

As to this clone: This sample includes further DNA sequences coding for the same CDR3. The chain uses TRBV29-1 and TRBJ1-2; D is uncertain. The CDR3 runs to 12 residues. The germline V and J ends were trimmed by 4 bases and 4 bases, with 10 bases remaining between them. Germline values: CDR1 SQVTM, CDR2 ANQGSEA. The DNA for the CDR3 is TGCAGCGTTGTGGAGGGAGCCTATGGCTACACCTTC. Encoded protein: CSVVEGAYGYTF.

The CDR3 region has the DNA TGTGCCAGCAGCTTGGGGCAGCGGGAAACCCTATTAGGGGGAGGCGAGCAGTACTTC. This translates into CASSLGQRETLLGGGEQYF. The chain combines TRBV5-6 with TRBJ2-7, with a possible D match to TRBD2 (7 bases). The germline CDR1 and CDR2 sequences are SGHDT and YYEEEE. V shed 0 bases and J shed 6 bases, with 28 bases lying between them. The CDR3 totals 19 residues.

The chain links TRBV10-3 to TRBJ1-4; 7 nucleotides agree with TRBD1. The CDR3 runs to 15 residues. J lost 3 bases, V lost 0 bases, and 1 base had no gene match. In germline, CDR1 is ENHRY, CDR2 SYGVKD. The DNA of the CDR3 is TGTGCCATCAGTGAGTCGACAGGGTCTAATGAAAAACTGTTTTTT. Translating gives CAISESTGSNEKLFF.

The chain is built from TRBV4-1 and TRBJ2-1; 8 bases fit TRBD1. Unmatched junction bases numbered 15, after V lost 0 bases and J lost 5 bases. Germline loops: CDR1 MGHRA, CDR2 YSYEKL. The CDR3 spans 19 residues. CDR3 protein: CASSQDVDRGHWWDNEQFF. As DNA, the CDR3 is TGCGCCAGCAGCCAAGATGTAGACAGGGGCCATTGGTGGGACAATGAGCAGTTCTTC.

The chain links TRBV2 to TRBJ2-1, with 7 bases lining up with TRBD2. Trimming at V came to 6 bases and at J to 8 bases, leaving 13 bases not matched to a gene. Germline CDR1 is SNHLY and CDR2 is FYNNEI. The CDR3 contains 15 residues. The CDR3 reads CASSPRGRGQDEQFF. For the CDR3, the DNA is TGTGCCAGCAGCCCCCGGGGGAGGGGCCAGGATGAGCAGTTCTTC. The full variable domain, rest sourced from reference TRBV2 and TRBJ2-1, is EPEVTQTPSHQVTQMGQEVILRCVPISNHLYFYWYRQILGQKVEFLVSFYNNEISEKSEIFDDQFSVERPDGSNFTLKIRSTKLEDSAMYFCASSPRGRGQDEQFFGPGTRLTVL.

The rearrangement links TRBV5-1 to TRBJ2-7; 9 bases match TRBD1. V was pared by 0 bases and J by 9 bases, with 10 bases of the junction left unmatched. This CDR3 has 15 amino acids. Germline-derived CDR1 and CDR2 are SGHRS and YFSETQ. The CDR3 coding sequence is TGCGCCAGCAGCTTGGGATTACGGGACAGGGAAGCGCAGTACTTC. This encodes CASSLGLRDREAQYF.

The chain carries TRBV27 and TRBJ1-4, with 9 bases matching TRBD1. The CDR3 spans 14 residues. With 4 bases clipped from V and 6 bases from J, the junction kept 3 bases outside the gene matches. Germline V gene sequence: CDR1 MNHEY, CDR2 SMNVEV (reference sequence). CDR3 bases: TGTGCCAGCAGTTATCGGGACAGGGATGAAAAACTGTTTTTT. It encodes CASSYRDRDEKLFF.

The chain combines TRBV4-1 with TRBJ2-3; D gene uncertain. CDR3 length equals 13 residues. Trimming left V 1 base short and J 6 bases short, with 8 bases between. Germline V gene data show CDR1 as MGHRA and CDR2 as YSYEKL. The CDR3 here is CASSQVVVDTQYF. The CDR3 DNA reads as TGCGCCAGCAGCCAAGTAGTGGTTGATACGCAGTATTTT.

A few counts support this clone. The same CDR3 also results from other DNA sequences found in this sample. V usage is TRBV6-4 and J usage is TRBJ2-2; no definite D call. V was clipped by 2 bases and J by 4 bases, with 5 bases between them. Per the germline V gene, CDR1 is MRHNA and CDR2 is SNTAGT. The CDR3 loop spans 13 amino acids. CDR3 region: CASSDGPTGELFF. Here the CDR3 DNA reads TGTGCCAGCAGTGACGGGCCCACCGGGGAGCTGTTTTTT.

The V gene is TRBV7-9, the J gene TRBJ1-1; D is possibly TRBD1 (5 bases). Between the trimmed V and J ends, which lost 1 base and 6 bases, there was a span of 12 bases. Germline CDR1 SEHNR, CDR2 FQNEAQ (reference sequence). The CDR3 extends over 14 amino acids. CDR3 sequence (DNA): TGTGCCAGCAGCTTAGTCGAAGGGGCTTCTGAAGCTTTCTTT. This sequence encodes CASSLVEGASEAFF.

This clone showed up just once. V is TRBV19 and J is TRBJ2-1; the D call may be TRBD1 or TRBD2 (5 bases each). The germline V gene has CDR1 LNHDA and CDR2 SQIVND (reference sequence). The CDR3 length is 16 residues. The V and J ends lost 3 bases and 7 bases respectively, with 19 bases between them. CDR3 sequence (DNA): TGTGCCAGTAGTATGGCCGCCGGGACCGCAAGGAATGAGCAGTTCTTC. Its translation: CASSMAAGTARNEQFF.

The chain carries TRBV18 and TRBJ1-3; 7 nucleotides line up with TRBD1. The trim removed 8 bases at V and 2 bases at J, leaving 15 bases unmatched. CDR1 is KGHSH and CDR2 is LQKENI in the germline V gene. The CDR3 has 17 residues. CDR3 sequence (DNA): TGTGCCAGCCGACCGGACAGGTCCACCTTAGCTGGAAACACCATATATTTT. Protein: CASRPDRSTLAGNTIYF.

The table lists this clone with a count of one. The chain combines TRBV18 with TRBJ1-4; D not certain. The length of the CDR3 is 16 residues. Trimming removed 1 base from V and 4 bases from J, with 13 bases in between. Germline V gene sequence: CDR1 KGHSH, CDR2 LQKENI. The CDR3 DNA is TGTGCCAGCTCACCACAGGAGGCCAGGATTAATGAAAAACTGTTTTTT. This encodes CASSPQEARINEKLFF.

The chain links TRBV7-8 to TRBJ1-1; D may be TRBD1 (5 bases). CDR1 is SGHVS, CDR2 FQNEAQ, per germline. V lost 7 bases and J 0 bases, leaving 12 bases between the germline ends. CDR3 length: 14 residues. The CDR3 here is CASTLDSLNTEAFF. In DNA form, the CDR3 reads TGTGCCAGCACCCTAGACAGCCTGAACACTGAAGCTTTCTTT.

The V call is TRBV4-1, the J call TRBJ2-7, with 7 bases aligning to TRBD1. V lost 1 base, J lost 2 bases, and 8 bases stayed unmatched. The CDR3 runs 16 residues. From germline, CDR1 is MGHRA and CDR2 YSYEKL. CDR3 protein: CASSQGPRDRPYEQYF. CDR3 bases: TGCGCCAGCAGCCAAGGTCCCCGGGACAGACCCTACGAGCAGTACTTC.

This clone came up a few times. The V and J genes are TRBV4-2 and TRBJ2-1, with 9 bases identical to TRBD2. The CDR3 consists of 15 residues. Germline CDR1 reads LGHNA; CDR2 reads YNFKEQ. V shed 4 bases, J shed 10 bases, and the junction held 11 bases outside the gene matches. CDR3 bases: TGTGCCAGCAGCCGCACGACGGGACTAGCAGGGGAGCAGTTCTTC. This encodes CASSRTTGLAGEQFF.